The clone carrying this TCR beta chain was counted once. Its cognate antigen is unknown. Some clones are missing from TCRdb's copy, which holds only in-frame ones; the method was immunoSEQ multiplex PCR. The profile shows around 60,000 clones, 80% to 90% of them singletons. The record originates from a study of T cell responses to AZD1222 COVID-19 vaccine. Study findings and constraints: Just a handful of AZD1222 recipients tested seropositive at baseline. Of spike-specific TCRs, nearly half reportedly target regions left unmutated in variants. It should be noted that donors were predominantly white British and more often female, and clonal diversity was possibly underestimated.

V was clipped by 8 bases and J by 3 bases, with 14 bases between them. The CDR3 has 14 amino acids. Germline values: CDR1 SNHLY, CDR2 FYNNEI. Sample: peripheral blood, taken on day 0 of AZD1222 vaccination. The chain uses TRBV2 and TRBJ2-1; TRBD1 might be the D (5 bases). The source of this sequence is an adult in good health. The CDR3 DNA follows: TGTGCCAGCGTAGAGGACATGAGCTACAATGAGCAGTTCTTC. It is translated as CASVEDMSYNEQFF.